This T cell receptor beta chain was captured in a study of identical twins. Findings and caveats of the study: In beta out-of-frame sequences, the excess sharing between twins was weaker.

The CDR3 extends over 16 amino acids. The trim removed 8 bases at V and 5 bases at J, leaving 13 bases unmatched. At least ten counts were recorded for this clonotype. Antigen: not known. One entry per CDR3 protein results from TCRdb running MiXCR on the 5' RACE reads. The sample shows about 920,000 distinct CDR3 sequences, 9% to 15% of them seen only once. These same records also appear under a second study, on yellow fever vaccine responses in identical twins.

This TCR derives from a woman between 18 and 29 years old in good health. The sequenced sample was PBMCs. This chain connects TRBV12-3 or TRBV12-4 to TRBJ2-5; 11 bases line up with TRBD1. Written as DNA, the CDR3 is TGTGCCAGCCCCGCGTCCAGGGACAGGGGGTGTGAGACCCAGTACTTC. The encoded protein is CASPASRDRGCETQYF.